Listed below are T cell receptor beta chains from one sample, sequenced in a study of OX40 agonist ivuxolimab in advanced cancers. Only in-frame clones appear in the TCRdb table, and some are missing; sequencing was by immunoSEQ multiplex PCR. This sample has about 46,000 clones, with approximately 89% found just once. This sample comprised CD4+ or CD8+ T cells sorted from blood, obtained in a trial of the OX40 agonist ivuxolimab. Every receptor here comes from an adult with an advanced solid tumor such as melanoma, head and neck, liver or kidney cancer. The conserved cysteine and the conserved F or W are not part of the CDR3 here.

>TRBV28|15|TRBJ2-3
ASSLETPIGPTDTQY
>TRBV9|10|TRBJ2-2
ASSFNTGELF
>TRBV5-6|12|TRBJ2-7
ASSLPQDVVQQY
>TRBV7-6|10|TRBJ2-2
ASSSHTGELF
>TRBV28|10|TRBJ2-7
ASSLLTYEQY
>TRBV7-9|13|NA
ASSLAQGTNYEQY
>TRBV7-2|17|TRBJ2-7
ASSLAGWEGQRGPYEQY
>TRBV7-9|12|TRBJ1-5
ASSSGTENQPQH
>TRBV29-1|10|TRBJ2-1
SVEPSYNEQF
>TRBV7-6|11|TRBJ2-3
ASSLGPGDTQY
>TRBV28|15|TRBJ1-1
ASSPVGQGVQDTEAF
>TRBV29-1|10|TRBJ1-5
SVQVSDQPQH
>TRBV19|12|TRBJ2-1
ASNSAGLYNEQF
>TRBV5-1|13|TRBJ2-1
ASSTGTESYNEQF
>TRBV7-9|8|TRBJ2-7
ASGGSEQY
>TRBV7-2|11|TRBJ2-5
ASSDPVRETQY
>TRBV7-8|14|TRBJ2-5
ASSAGLAGEAKTQY
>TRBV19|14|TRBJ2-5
ASSRGTWDSQENQY
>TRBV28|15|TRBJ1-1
ASSLPERGSLNTEAF
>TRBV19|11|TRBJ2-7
ASSMGSNYEQY
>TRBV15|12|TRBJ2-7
ATTPGQGQHEQY
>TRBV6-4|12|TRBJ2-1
ASSDLGQRNEQF
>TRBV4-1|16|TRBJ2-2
ASSQVPSGTGRPGELF
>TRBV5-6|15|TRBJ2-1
ASSGGQGYGRMGEQF
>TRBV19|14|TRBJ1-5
ASRWHFGQGHQPQH
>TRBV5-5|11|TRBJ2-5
ASSPGTQETQY
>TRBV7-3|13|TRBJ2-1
ASSLTGGSLGEQF
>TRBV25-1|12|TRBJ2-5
ASSEQRGEETQY
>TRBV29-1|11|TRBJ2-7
SVEGLAHYEQY
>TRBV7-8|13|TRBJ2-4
ASSLIGGEGDIQY
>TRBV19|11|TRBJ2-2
ASSITDTGELF
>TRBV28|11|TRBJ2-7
ASSSGSAYEQY
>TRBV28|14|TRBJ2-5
ASSLRRDRGQETQY
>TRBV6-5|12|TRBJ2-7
ASSWTDDSYEQY
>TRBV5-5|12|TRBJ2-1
ASSLAEGYNEQF
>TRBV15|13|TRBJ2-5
ATSISGGALETQY
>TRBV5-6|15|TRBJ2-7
ASSLGTGYLRAYEQY
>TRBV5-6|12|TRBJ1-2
ASSLDAARYGYT
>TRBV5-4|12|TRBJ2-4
ASSLAGGRNIQY
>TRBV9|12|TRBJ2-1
ASSVAGVANEQF
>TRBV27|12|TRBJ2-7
ASSFRGQSYEQY
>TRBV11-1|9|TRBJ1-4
ASSSGRKLF
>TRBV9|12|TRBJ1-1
ASSGTDLNTEAF
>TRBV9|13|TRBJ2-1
ASSPRGLAYNEQF